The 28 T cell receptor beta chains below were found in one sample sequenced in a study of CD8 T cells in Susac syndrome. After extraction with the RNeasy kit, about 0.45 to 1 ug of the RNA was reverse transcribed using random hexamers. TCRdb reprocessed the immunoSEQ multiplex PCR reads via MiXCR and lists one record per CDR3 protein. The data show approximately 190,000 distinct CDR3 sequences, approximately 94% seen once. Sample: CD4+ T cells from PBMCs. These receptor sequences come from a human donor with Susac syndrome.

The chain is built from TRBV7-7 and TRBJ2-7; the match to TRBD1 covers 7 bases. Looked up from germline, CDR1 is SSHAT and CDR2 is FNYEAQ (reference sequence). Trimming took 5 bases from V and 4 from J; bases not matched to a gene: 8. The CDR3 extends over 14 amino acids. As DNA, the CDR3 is TGTGCCAGCAGCCCCACCGGGACAGAATACGAGCAGTACTTC. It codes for CASSPTGTEYEQYF. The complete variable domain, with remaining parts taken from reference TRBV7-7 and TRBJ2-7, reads GAGVSQSPRYKVTKRGQDVTLRCDPISSHATLYWYQQALGQGPEFLTYFNYEAQPDKSGLPSDRFSAERPEGSISTLTIQRTEQRDSAMYRCASSPTGTEYEQYFGPGTRLTVT.

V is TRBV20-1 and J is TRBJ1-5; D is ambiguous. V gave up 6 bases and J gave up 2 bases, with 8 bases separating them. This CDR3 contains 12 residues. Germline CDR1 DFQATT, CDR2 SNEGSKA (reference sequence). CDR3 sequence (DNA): TGCAGTGCGGGGAGAGGCAATCAGCCCCAGCATTTT. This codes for CSAGRGNQPQHF.

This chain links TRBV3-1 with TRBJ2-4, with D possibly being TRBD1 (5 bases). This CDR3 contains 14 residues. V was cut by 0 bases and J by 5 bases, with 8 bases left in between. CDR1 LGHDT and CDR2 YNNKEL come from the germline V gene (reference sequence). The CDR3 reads CASSQDSRENIQYF. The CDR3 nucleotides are TGTGCCAGCAGCCAAGATTCCAGGGAAAACATTCAGTACTTC.

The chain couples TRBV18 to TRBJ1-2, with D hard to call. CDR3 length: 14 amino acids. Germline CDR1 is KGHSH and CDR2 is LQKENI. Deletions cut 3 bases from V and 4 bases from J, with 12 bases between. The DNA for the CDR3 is TGTGCCAGCTCACCTGGCTACGAATTCTATGGCTACACCTTC. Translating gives CASSPGYEFYGYTF.

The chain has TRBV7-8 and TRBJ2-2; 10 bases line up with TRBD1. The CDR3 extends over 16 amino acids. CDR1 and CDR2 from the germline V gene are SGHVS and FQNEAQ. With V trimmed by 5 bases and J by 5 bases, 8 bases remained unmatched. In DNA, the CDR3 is TGTGCCAGCAGCCCTCGCCGGGACAGGGGAACCGGGGAGCTGTTTTTT. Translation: CASSPRRDRGTGELFF.

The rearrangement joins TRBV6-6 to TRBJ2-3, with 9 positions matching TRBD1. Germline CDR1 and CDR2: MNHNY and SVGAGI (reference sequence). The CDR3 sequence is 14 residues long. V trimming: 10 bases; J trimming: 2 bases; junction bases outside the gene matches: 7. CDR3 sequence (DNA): TGTGCCACTTCGACAGGGGGGTACACAGATACGCAGTATTTT. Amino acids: CATSTGGYTDTQYF.

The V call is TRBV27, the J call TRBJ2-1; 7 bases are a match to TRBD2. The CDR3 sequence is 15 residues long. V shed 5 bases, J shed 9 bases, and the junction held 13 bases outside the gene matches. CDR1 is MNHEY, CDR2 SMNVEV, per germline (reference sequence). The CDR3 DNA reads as TGTGCCAGCAGTCCACAACTGACTAGCCCCGGTGAGCAGTTCTTC. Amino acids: CASSPQLTSPGEQFF.

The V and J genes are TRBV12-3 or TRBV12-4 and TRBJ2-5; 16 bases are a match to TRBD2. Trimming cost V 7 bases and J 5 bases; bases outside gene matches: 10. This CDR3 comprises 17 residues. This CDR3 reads CASNLRGLAGGTETQYF. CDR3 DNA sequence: TGTGCCAGCAACCTTAGGGGACTAGCGGGGGGGACCGAGACCCAGTACTTC.

The chain's CDR3 is CAWSRTGANNQPQHF. Written as DNA, the CDR3 is TGTGCCTGGAGCCGAACAGGGGCCAACAATCAGCCCCAGCATTTT. The chain carries TRBV30 and TRBJ1-5, with 7 bases identical to TRBD1. Germline CDR1 and CDR2: GTSNPN and SVGIG (reference sequence). V was clipped by 3 bases and J by 3 bases; unmatched bases: 8. The CDR3 sequence is 15 residues long.

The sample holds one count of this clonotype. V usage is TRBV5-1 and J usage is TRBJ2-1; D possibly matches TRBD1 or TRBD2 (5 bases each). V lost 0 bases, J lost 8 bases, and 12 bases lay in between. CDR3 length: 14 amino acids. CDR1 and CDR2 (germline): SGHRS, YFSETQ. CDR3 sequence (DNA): TGCGCCAGCAGCTTGGGGGCAGGGAGCTATGAGCAGTTCTTC. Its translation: CASSLGAGSYEQFF.

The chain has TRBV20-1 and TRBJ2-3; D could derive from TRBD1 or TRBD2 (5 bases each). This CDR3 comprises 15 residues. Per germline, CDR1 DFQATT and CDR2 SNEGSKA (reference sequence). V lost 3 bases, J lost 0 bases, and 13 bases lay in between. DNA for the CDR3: TGCAGTGCTAGCAGGGTTCTAGCCAGCACAGATACGCAGTATTTT. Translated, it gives CSASRVLASTDTQYF.

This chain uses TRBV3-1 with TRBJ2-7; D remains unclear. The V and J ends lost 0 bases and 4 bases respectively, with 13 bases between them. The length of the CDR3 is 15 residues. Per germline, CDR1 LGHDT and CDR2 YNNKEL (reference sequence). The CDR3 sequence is CASSQDRPLPYEQYF. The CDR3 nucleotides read TGTGCCAGCAGCCAAGATCGGCCCTTGCCTTACGAGCAGTACTTC.

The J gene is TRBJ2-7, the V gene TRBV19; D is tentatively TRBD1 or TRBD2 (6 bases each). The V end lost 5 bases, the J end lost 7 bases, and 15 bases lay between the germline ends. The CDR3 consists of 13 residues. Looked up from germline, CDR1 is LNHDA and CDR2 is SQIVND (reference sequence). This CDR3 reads CASSSSGAGEQYF. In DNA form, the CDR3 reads TGTGCCAGTAGTTCATCAGGGGCGGGAGAGCAGTACTTC. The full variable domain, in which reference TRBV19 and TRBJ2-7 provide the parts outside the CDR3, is DGGITQSPKYLFRKEGQNVTLSCEQNLNHDAMYWYRQDPGQGLRLIYYSQIVNDFQKGDIAEGYSVSREKKESFPLTVTSAQKNPTAFYLCASSSSGAGEQYFGPGTRLTVT.

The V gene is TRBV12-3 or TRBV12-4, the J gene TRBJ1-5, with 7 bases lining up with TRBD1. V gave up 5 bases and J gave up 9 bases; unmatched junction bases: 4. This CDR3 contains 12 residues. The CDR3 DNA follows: TGTGCCAGCAGTAGACAGGGTAGGCCCCAGCATTTT. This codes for CASSRQGRPQHF.

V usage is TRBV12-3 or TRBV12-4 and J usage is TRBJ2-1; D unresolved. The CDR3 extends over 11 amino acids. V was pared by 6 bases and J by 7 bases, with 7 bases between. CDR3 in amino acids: CASSHLNEQFF. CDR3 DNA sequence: TGTGCCAGCAGCCACCTAAATGAGCAGTTCTTC.

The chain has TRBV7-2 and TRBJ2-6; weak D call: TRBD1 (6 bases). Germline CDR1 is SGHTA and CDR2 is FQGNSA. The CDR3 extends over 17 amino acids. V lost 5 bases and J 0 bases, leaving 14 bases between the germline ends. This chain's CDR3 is CASSQGGGRSGANVLTF. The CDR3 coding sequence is TGTGCCAGCAGCCAGGGTGGGGGCCGCTCTGGGGCCAACGTCCTGACTTTC.

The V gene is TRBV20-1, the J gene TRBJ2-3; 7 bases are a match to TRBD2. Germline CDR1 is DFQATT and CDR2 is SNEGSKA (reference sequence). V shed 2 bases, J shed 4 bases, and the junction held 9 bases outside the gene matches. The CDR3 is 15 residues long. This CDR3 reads CSARPGEAGSDTQYF. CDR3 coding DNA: TGCAGTGCTAGACCTGGGGAAGCGGGGTCAGATACGCAGTATTTT.

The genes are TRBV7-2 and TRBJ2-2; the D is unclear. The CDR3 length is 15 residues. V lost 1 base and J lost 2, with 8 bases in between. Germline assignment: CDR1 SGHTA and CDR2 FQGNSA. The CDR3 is CASSLVAANTGELFF. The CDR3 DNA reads TGTGCCAGCAGCTTAGTGGCAGCAAACACCGGGGAGCTGTTTTTT.

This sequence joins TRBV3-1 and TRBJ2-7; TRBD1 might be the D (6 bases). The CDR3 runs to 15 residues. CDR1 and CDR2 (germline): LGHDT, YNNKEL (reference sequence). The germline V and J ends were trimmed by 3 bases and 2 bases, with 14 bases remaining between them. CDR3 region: CASSQNPTGPYEQYF. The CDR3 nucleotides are TGTGCCAGCAGCCAGAACCCGACAGGTCCCTACGAGCAGTACTTC.

This CDR3 reads CSVGKTGGAYNEQFF. Here the CDR3 DNA reads TGCAGCGTGGGAAAGACAGGGGGAGCCTACAATGAGCAGTTCTTC. The gene calls are TRBV29-1 and TRBJ2-1; TRBD1 matches at 9 bases. The CDR3 spans 15 residues. The V gene's germline CDR1 is SQVTM and CDR2 ANQGSEA. The J segment lost 2 bases and the V segment lost 6 bases, leaving 8 bases of the junction unmatched.

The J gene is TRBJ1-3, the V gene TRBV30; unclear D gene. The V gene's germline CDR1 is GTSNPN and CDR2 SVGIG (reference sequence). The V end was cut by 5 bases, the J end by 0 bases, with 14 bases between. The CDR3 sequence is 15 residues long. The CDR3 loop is CAWGGSLGSGNTIYF. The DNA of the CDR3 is TGTGCCTGGGGCGGCAGCTTGGGCTCTGGAAACACCATATATTTT.

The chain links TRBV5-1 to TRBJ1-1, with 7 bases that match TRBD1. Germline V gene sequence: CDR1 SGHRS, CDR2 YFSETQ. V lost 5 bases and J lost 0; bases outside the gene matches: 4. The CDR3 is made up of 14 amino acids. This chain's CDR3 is CASRTTGMNTEAFF. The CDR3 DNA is TGCGCCAGCAGGACGACAGGGATGAACACTGAAGCTTTCTTT. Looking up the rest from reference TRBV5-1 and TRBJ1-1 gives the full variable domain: KAGVTQTPRYLIKTRGQQVTLSCSPISGHRSVSWYQQTPGQGLQFLFEYFSETQRNKGNFPGRFSGRQFSNSRSEMNVSTLELGDSALYLCASRTTGMNTEAFFGQGTRLTVV.

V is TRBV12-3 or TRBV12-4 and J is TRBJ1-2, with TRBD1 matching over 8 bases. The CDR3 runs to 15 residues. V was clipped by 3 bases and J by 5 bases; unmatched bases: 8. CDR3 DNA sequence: TGTGCCAGCAGTTTCGGGCAGGGGGCGGGGTATGGCTACACCTTC. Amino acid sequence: CASSFGQGAGYGYTF.

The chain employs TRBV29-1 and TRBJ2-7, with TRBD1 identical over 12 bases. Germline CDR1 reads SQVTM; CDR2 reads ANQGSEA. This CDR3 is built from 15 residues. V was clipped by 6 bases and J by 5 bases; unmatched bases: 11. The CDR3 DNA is TGCAGCGTACGGGACAGGGGGCCGGCGGTACACGAGCAGTACTTC. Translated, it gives CSVRDRGPAVHEQYF.

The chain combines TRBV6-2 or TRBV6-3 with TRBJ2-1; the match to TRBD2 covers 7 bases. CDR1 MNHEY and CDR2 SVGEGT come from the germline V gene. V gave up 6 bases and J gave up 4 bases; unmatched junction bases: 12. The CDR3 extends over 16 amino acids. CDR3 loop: CASRTLLAAIYNEQFF. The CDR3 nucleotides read TGTGCCAGCAGAACTTTGCTAGCGGCAATATACAATGAGCAGTTCTTC.

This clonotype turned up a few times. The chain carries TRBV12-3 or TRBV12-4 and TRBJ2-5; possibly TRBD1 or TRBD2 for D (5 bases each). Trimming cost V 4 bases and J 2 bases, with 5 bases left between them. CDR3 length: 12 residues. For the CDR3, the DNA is TGTGCCAGCAGTTGGGGGCAAGAGACCCAGTACTTC. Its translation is CASSWGQETQYF.

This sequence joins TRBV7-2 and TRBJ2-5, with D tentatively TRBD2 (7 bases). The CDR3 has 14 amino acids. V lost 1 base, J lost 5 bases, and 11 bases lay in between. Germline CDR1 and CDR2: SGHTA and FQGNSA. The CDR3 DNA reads TGTGCCAGCAGCTTAGTTGGGAGGGGGGAGACCCAGTACTTC. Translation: CASSLVGRGETQYF.

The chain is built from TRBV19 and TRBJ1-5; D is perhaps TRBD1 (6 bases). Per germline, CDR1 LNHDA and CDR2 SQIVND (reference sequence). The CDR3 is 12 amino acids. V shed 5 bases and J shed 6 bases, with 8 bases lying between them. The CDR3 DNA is TGTGCCAGTAGTTCACAGGGTCAGCCCCAGCATTTT. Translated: CASSSQGQPQHF. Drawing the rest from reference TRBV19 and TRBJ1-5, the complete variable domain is DGGITQSPKYLFRKEGQNVTLSCEQNLNHDAMYWYRQDPGQGLRLIYYSQIVNDFQKGDIAEGYSVSREKKESFPLTVTSAQKNPTAFYLCASSSQGQPQHFGDGTRLSIL.